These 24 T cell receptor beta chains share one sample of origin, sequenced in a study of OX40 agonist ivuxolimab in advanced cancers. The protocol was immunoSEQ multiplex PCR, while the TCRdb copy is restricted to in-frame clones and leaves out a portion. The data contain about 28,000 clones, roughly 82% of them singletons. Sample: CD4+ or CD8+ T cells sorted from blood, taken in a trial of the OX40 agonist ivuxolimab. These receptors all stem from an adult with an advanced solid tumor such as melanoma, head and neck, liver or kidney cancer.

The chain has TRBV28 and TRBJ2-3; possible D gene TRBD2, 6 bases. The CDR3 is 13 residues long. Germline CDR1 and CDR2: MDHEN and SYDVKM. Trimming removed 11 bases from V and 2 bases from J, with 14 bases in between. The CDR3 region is CAVSGGTTDTQYF. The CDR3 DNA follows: TGTGCCGTGTCGGGCGGGACCACAGATACGCAGTATTTT.

The CDR3 DNA follows: TGTGCCAGCAGCGTAGGAGGGTTGGGGAATCAGCCCCAGCATTTT. Its protein is CASSVGGLGNQPQHF. The chain couples TRBV9 to TRBJ1-5; D call uncertain. Trimming removed 0 bases at V and 4 bases at J, with 11 bases between. This CDR3 has 15 residues. The V gene's germline CDR1 is SGDLS and CDR2 YYNGEE. Variable domain in full (rest from reference TRBV9 and TRBJ1-5): DSGVTQTPKHLITATGQRVTLRCSPRSGDLSVYWYQQSLDQGLQFLIQYYNGEERAKGNILERFSAQQFPDLHSELNLSSLELGDSALYFCASSVGGLGNQPQHFGDGTRLSIL.

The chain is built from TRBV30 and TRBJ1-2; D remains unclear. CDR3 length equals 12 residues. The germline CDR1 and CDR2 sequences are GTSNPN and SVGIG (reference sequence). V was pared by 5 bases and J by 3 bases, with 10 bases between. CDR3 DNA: TGTGCCTGGTGGGGAGGCTACTATGGCTACACCTTC. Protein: CAWWGGYYGYTF.

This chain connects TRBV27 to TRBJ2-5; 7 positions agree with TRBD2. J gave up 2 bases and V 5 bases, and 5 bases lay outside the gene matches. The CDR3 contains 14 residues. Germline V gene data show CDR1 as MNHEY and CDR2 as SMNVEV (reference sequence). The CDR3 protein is CASSGLAEQETQYF. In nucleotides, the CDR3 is TGTGCCAGCAGTGGTCTAGCGGAACAAGAGACCCAGTACTTC.

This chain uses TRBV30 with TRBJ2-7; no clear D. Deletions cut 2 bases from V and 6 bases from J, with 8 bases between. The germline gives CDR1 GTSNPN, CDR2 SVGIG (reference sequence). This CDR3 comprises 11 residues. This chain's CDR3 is CAWSIGPEQYF. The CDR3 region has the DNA TGTGCCTGGAGTATTGGGCCCGAGCAGTACTTC.

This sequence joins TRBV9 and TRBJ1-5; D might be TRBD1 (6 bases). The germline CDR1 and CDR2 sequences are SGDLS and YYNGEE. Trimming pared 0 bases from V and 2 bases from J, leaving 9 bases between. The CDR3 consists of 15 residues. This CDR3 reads CASSVGGAGNQPQHF. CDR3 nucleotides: TGTGCCAGCAGCGTAGGGGGGGCAGGCAATCAGCCCCAGCATTTT.

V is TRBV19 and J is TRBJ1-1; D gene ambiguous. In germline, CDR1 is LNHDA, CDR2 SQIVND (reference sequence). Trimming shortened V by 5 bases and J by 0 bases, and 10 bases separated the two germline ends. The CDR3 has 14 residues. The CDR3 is CASSAGRMNTEAFF. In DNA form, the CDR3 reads TGTGCCAGTAGTGCCGGACGGATGAACACTGAAGCTTTCTTT.

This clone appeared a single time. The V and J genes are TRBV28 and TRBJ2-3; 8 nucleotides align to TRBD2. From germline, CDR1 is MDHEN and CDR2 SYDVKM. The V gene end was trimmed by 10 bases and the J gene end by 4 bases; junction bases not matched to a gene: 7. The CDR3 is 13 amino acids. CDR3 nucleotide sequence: TGTGCCATCCGAGCGGGAGCGGCAGATACGCAGTATTTT. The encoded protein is CAIRAGAADTQYF. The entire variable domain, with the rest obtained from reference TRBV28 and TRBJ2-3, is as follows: DVKVTQSSRYLVKRTGEKVFLECVQDMDHENMFWYRQDPGLGLRLIYFSYDVKMKEKGDIPEGYSVSREKKERFSLILESASTNQTSMYLCAIRAGAADTQYFGPGTRLTVL.

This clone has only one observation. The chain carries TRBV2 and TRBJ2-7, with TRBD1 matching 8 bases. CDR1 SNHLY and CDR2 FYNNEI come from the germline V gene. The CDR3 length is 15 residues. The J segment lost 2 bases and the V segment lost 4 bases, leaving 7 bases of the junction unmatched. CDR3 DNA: TGTGCCAGCAGTGGGGACAGGCGGCCGACCTACGAGCAGTACTTC. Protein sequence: CASSGDRRPTYEQYF.

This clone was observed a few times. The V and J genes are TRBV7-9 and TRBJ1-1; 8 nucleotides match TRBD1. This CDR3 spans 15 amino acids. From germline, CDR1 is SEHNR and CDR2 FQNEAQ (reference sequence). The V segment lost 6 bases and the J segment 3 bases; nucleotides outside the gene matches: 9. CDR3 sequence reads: CASSPGGNRDTEAFF. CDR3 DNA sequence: TGTGCCAGCAGTCCAGGGGGCAACAGGGACACTGAAGCTTTCTTT.

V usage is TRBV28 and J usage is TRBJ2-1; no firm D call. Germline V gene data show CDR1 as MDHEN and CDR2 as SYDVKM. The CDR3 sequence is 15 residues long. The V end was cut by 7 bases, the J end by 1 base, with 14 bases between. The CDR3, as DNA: TGTGCCAGCAAAGTGGGCCCCCTTTCCTACAATGAGCAGTTCTTC. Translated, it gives CASKVGPLSYNEQFF.

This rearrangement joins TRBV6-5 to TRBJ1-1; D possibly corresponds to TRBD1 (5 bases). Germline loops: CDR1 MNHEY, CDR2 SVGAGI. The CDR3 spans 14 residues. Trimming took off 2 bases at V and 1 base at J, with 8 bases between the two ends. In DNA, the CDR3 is TGTGCCAGCAGTTACGGCGGGGGGAACACTGAAGCTTTCTTT. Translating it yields CASSYGGGNTEAFF.

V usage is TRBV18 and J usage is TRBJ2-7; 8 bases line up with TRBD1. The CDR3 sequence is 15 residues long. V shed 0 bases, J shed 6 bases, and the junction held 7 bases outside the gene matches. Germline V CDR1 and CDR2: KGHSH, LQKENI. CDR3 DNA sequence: TGTGCCAGCTCACCACCGATAGGACAGGGAGCCGAGCAGTACTTC. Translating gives CASSPPIGQGAEQYF. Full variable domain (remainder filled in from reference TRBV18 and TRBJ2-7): NAGVMQNPRHLVRRRGQEARLRCSPMKGHSHVYWYRQLPEEGLKFMVYLQKENIIDESGMPKERFSAEFPKEGPSILRIQQVVRGDSAAYFCASSPPIGQGAEQYFGPGTRLTVT.

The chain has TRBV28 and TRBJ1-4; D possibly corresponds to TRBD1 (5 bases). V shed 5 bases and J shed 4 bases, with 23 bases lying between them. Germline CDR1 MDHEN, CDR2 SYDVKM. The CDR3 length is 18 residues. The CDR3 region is CASSQFTGAATYNEKLFF. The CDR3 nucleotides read TGTGCCAGCAGTCAATTCACAGGAGCTGCCACGTATAATGAAAAACTGTTTTTT.

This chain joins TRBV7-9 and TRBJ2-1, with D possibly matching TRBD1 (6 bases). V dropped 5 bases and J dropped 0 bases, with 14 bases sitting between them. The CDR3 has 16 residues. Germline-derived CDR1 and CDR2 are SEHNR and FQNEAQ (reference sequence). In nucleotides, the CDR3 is TGTGCCAGCAGCCAGGGTTGGGGGCCCTCCTACAATGAGCAGTTCTTC. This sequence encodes CASSQGWGPSYNEQFF.

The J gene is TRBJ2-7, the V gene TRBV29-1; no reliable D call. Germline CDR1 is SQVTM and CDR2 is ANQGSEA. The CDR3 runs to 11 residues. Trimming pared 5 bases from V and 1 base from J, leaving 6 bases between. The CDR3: CSVWESYEQYF. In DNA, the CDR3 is TGCAGCGTTTGGGAATCCTACGAGCAGTACTTC.

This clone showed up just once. The CDR3 is CASSFGGNTYEQYF. The CDR3 DNA sequence: TGTGCCAGCAGTTTTGGAGGAAACACCTACGAGCAGTACTTC. The J gene is TRBJ2-7, the V gene TRBV28, with D possibly matching TRBD2 (5 bases). The V end was cut by 3 bases, the J end by 2 bases, with 11 bases between. Germline loops: CDR1 MDHEN, CDR2 SYDVKM. This CDR3 has 14 residues.

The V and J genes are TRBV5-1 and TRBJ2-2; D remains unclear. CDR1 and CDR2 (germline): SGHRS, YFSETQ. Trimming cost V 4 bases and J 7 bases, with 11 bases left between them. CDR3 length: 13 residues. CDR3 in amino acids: CASSEYGVGELFF. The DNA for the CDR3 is TGCGCCAGCAGCGAGTACGGAGTCGGGGAGCTGTTTTTT.

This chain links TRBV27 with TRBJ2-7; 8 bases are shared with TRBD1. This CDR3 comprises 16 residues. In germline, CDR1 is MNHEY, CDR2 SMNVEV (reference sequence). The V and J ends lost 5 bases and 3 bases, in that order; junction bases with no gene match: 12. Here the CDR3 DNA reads TGTGCCAGCAGTCCCTGGCACGGGGACAGGAACTACGAGCAGTACTTC. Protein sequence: CASSPWHGDRNYEQYF.

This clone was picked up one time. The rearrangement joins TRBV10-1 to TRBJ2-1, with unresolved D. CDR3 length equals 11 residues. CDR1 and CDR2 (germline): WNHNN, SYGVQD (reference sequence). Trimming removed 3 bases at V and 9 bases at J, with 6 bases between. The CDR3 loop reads CASSDGGEQFF. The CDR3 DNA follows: TGCGCCAGCAGTGACGGCGGTGAGCAGTTCTTC.

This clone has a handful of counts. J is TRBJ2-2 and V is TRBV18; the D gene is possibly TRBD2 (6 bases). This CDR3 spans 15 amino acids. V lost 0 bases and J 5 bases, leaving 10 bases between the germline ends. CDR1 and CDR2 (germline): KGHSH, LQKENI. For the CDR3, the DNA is TGTGCCAGCTCACCACCAGGGGCGGGGACCGGGGAGCTGTTTTTT. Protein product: CASSPPGAGTGELFF.

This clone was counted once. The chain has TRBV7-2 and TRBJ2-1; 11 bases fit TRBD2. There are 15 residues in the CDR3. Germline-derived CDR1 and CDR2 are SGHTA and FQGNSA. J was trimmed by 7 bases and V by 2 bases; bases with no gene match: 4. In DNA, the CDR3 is TGTGCCAGCAGCTTACTAGCGGGAGGTCGGAATGAGCAGTTCTTC. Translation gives CASSLLAGGRNEQFF. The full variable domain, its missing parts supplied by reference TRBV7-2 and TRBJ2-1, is GAGVSQSPSNKVTEKGKDVELRCDPISGHTALYWYRQSLGQGLEFLIYFQGNSAPDKSGLPSDRFSAERTGGSVSTLTIQRTQQEDSAVYLCASSLLAGGRNEQFFGPGTRLTVL.

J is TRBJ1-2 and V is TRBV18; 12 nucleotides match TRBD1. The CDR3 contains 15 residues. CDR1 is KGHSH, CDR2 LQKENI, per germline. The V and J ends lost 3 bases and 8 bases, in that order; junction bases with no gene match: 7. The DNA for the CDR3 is TGTGCCAGCTCACCTCCGGGACAGGGGGCTGGAGGCTACACCTTC. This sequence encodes CASSPPGQGAGGYTF.

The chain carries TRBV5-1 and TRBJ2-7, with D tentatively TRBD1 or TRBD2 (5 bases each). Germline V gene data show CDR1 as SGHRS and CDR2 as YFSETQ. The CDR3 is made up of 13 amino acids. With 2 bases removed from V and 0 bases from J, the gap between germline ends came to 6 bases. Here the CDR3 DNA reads TGCGCCAGCAGCTTTGGGGGCTCCTACGAGCAGTACTTC. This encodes CASSFGGSYEQYF.